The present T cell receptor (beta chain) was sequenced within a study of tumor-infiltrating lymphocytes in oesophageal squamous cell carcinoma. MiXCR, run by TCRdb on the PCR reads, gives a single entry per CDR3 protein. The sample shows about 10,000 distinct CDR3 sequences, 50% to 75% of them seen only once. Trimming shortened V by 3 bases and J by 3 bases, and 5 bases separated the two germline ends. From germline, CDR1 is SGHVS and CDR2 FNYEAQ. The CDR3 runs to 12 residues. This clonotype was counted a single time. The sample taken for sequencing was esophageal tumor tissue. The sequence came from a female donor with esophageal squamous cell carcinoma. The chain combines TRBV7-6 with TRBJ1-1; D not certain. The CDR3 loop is CASSLPDTEAFF. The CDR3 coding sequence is TGTGCCAGCAGCTTGCCCGACACTGAAGCTTTCTTT.